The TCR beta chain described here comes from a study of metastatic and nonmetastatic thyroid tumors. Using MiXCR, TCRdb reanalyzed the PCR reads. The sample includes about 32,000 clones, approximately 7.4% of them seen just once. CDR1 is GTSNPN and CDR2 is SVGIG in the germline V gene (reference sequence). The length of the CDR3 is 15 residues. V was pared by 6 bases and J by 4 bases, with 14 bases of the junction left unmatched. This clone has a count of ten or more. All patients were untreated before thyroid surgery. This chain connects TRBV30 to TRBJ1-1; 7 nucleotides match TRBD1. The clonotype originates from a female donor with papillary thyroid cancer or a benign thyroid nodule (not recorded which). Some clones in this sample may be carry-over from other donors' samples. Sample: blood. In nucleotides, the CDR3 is TGTGCCTGCTACCGGGACAGAGTATTTGGCACTGAAGCTTTCTTT. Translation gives CACYRDRVFGTEAFF.